This TCR beta chain was sequenced in a study of technical replicates of blood from a handful of donors. Profiled with immunoSEQ multiplex PCR; TCRdb holds only in-frame clones, not every one. Of some 94,000 clones in the sample, about 95% were seen once. The CDR3 loop spans 15 amino acids. Trimming stripped 1 base from V and 5 bases from J, with 14 bases between. Germline V gene lookup returns CDR1 SGDLS and CDR2 YYNGEE. V usage is TRBV9 and J usage is TRBJ2-3, with D maybe TRBD2 (6 bases). This TCR was sampled from a human donor in good health. Sequencing was done on a sample of T cells isolated from PBMCs. CDR3 in amino acids: CASSVNGDLLDTQYF. In DNA form, the CDR3 reads TGTGCCAGCAGCGTAAATGGGGACTTATTAGATACGCAGTATTTT.